Listed below are T cell receptor beta chains from one sample, sequenced in a study of T cell responses to AZD1222 COVID-19 vaccine. The method was immunoSEQ multiplex PCR; TCRdb's version includes in-frame clones alone and lacks a portion of them. The table records 97,000 or so clones, roughly nine tenths of them present only once. Sequencing was performed on peripheral blood, taken on day 0 of AZD1222 vaccination. The receptors here all came from an adult in good health. CDR3s include the opening cysteine and the closing phenylalanine or tryptophan. The order of the fields is clone size, D gene, CDR3 length, J gene, V gene, CDR3 protein, CDR3 DNA. A D gene is named only where the DNA matches it firmly. Size is omitted from some rows. Given values are once, few, many or a class for expanded clones.

size: -; D: -; length: 14; J: TRBJ1-3; V: TRBV29-1; CDR3: CSATGPGSGNTIYF; DNA: TGCAGCGCTACGGGACCGGGCTCTGGAAACACCATATATTTT
size: -; D: -; length: 15; J: TRBJ2-7; V: TRBV10-1; CDR3: CASGYRVWILYEQYF; DNA: TGCGCCAGCGGCTACAGGGTTTGGATCCTCTACGAGCAGTACTTC
size: once; D: TRBD2; length: 16; J: TRBJ2-1; V: TRBV4-1; CDR3: CASSQLLAGGTNEQFF; DNA: TGCGCCAGCAGCCAACTTCTAGCGGGAGGGACCAATGAGCAGTTCTTC
size: -; D: TRBD2; length: 17; J: TRBJ2-3; V: TRBV5-4; CDR3: CASSLGGTSESTDTQYF; DNA: TGTGCCAGCAGCTTGGGGGGGACTAGCGAAAGCACAGATACGCAGTATTTT
size: -; D: -; length: 18; J: TRBJ2-3; V: TRBV5-8; CDR3: CASPEGFGEPGGTDTQYF; DNA: TGTGCCAGCCCCGAGGGTTTTGGGGAGCCCGGGGGCACAGATACGCAGTATTTT
size: -; D: -; length: 17; J: TRBJ1-6; V: TRBV10-3; CDR3: CAISESGREGVRSPLHF; DNA: TGTGCCATCAGTGAGTCAGGGAGGGAAGGGGTTAGATCACCCCTCCACTTT
size: -; D: -; length: 15; J: TRBJ1-1; V: TRBV3-1/TRBV3-2; CDR3: CASSQSNRNPRGAFF; DNA: TGTGCCAGCAGCCAATCTAACAGGAATCCAAGGGGAGCTTTCTTT
size: many; D: -; length: 13; J: TRBJ2-7; V: TRBV11-2; CDR3: CASSSGLPYEQYF; DNA: TGTGCCAGCAGCTCTGGCTTACCCTACGAGCAGTACTTC
size: -; D: TRBD1; length: 15; J: TRBJ1-1; V: TRBV5-4; CDR3: CASSLGGQENTEAFF; DNA: TGTGCCAGCAGCTTGGGGGGACAGGAGAACACTGAAGCTTTCTTT
size: -; D: -; length: 12; J: TRBJ2-4; V: TRBV11-2; CDR3: CASSTNPDLKYF; DNA: TGTGCCAGCAGCACGAACCCTGACCTCAAGTACTTC
size: -; D: -; length: 16; J: TRBJ1-2; V: TRBV28; CDR3: CASSPPNEAVGYGYTF; DNA: TGTGCCAGCAGCCCCCCGAACGAAGCAGTTGGCTATGGCTACACCTTC
size: -; D: -; length: 13; J: TRBJ1-1; V: TRBV7-9; CDR3: CASSLVGNTEAFF; DNA: TGTGCCAGCAGCTTAGTCGGGAACACTGAAGCTTTCTTT
size: -; D: TRBD1; length: 14; J: TRBJ1-1; V: TRBV7-2; CDR3: CASSGGQTRTEAFF; DNA: TGTGCCAGCAGCGGGGGACAGACGAGGACTGAAGCTTTCTTT
size: -; D: -; length: 13; J: TRBJ2-2; V: TRBV12-5; CDR3: CASGLANTGELFF; DNA: TGTGCTAGTGGTTTGGCGAACACCGGGGAGCTGTTTTTT
size: -; D: -; length: 15; J: TRBJ1-5; V: TRBV27; CDR3: CASSRRVGDNQPQHF; DNA: TGTGCCAGCAGTCGCAGGGTAGGTGACAATCAGCCCCAGCATTTT